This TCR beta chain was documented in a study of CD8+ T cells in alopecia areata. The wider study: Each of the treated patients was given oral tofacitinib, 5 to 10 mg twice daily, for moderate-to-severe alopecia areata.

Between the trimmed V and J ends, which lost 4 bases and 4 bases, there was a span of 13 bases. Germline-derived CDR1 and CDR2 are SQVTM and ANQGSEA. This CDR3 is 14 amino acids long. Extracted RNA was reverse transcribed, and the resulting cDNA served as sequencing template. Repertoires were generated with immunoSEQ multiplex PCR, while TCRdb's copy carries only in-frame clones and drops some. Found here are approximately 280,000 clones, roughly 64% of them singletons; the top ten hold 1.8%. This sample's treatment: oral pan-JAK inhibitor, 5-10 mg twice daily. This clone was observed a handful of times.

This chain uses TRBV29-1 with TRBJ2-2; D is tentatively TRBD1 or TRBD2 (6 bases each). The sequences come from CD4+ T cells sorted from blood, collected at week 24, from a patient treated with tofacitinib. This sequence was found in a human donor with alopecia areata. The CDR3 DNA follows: TGCAGCGTTGCGGGGGCTGAGGGCACCGGGGAGCTGTTTTTT. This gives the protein CSVAGAEGTGELFF.